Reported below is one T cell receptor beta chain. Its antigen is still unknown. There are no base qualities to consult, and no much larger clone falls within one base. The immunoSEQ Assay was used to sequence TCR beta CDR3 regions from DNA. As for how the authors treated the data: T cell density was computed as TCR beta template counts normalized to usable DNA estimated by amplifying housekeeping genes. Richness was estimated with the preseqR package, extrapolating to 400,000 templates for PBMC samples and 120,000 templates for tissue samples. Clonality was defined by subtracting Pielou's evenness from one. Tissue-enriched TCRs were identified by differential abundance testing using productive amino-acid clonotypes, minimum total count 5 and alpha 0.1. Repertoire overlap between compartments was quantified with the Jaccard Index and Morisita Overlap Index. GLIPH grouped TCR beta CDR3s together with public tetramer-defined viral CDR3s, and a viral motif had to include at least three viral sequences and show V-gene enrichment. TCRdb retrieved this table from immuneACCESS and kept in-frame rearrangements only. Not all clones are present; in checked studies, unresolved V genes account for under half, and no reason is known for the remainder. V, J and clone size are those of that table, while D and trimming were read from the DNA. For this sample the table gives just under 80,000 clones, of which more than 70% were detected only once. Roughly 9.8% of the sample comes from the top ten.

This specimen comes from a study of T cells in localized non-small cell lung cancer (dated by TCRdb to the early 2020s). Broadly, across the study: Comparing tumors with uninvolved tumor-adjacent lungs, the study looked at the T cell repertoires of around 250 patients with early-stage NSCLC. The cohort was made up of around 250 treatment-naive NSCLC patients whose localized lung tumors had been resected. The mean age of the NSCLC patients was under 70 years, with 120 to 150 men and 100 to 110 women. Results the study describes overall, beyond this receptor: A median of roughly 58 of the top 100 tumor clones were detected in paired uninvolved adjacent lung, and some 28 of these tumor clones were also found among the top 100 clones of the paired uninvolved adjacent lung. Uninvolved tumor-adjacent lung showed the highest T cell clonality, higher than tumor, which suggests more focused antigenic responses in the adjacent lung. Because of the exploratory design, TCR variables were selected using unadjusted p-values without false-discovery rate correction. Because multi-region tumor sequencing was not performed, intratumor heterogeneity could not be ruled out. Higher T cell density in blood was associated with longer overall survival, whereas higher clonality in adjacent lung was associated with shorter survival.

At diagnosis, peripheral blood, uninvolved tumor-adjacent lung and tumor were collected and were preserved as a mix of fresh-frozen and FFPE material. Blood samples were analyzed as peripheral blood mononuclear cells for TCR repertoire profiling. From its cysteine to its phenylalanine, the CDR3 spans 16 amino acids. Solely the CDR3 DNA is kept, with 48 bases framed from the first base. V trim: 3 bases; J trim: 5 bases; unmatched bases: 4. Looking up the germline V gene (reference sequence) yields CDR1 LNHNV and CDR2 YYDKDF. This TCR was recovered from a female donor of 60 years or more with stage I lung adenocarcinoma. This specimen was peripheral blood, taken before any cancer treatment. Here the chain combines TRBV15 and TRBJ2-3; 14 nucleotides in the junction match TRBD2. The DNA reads TGTGCCACCAGCAGGGGGACTAGCGGGGGTGTAGATACGCAGTATTTT. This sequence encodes CATSRGTSGGVDTQYF. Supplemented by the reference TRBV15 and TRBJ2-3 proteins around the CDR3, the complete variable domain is DAMVIQNPRYQVTQFGKPVTLSCSQTLNHNVMYWYQQKSSQAPKLLFHYYDKDFNNEADTPDNFQSRRPNTSFCFLDIRSPGLGDTAMYLCATSRGTSGGVDTQYFGPGTRLTVL.